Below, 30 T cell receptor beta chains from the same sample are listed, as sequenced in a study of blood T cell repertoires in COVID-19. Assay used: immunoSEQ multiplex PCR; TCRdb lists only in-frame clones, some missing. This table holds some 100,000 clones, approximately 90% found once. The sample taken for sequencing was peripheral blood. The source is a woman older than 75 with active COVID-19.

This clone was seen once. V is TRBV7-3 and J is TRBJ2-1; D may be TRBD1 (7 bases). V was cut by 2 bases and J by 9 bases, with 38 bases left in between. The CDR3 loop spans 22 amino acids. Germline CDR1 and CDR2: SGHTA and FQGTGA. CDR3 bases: TGTGCCAGCAGCTTACTCGCCCCGACAGGGACAAGGGACTTGCTAGCCGCTGGTGAGCAGTTCTTC. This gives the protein CASSLLAPTGTRDLLAAGEQFF.

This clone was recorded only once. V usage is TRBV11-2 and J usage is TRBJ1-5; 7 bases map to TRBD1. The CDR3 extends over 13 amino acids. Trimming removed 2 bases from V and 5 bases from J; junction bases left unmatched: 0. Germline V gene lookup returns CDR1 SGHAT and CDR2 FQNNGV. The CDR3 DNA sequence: TGTGCCAGCAGCTTAACAGGGGATCAGCCCCAGCATTTT. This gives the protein CASSLTGDQPQHF. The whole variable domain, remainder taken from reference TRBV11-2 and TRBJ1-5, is EAGVAQSPRYKIIEKRQSVAFWCNPISGHATLYWYQQILGQGPKLLIQFQNNGVVDDSQLPKDRFSAERLKGVDSTLKIQPAKLEDSAVYLCASSLTGDQPQHFGDGTRLSIL.

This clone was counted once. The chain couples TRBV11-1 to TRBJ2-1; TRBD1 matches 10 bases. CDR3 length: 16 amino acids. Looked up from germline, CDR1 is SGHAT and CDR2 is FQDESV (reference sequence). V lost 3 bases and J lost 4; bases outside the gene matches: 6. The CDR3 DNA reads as TGTGCCAGCAGCTTGGACAGGGGGTGGGGGTACAATGAGCAGTTCTTC. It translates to CASSLDRGWGYNEQFF.

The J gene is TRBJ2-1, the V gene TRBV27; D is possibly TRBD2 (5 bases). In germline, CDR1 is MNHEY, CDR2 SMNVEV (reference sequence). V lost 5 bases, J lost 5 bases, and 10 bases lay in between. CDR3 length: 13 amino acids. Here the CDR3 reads CASSPDFNNEQFF. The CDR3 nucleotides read TGTGCCAGCAGTCCGGACTTCAACAATGAGCAGTTCTTC.

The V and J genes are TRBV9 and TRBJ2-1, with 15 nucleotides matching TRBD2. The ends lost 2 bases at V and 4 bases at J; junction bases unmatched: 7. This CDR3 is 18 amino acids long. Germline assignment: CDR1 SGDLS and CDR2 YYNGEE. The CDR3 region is CASSVGTSGRLGYNEQFF. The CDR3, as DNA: TGTGCCAGCAGCGTGGGGACTAGCGGGAGGTTGGGATACAATGAGCAGTTCTTC.

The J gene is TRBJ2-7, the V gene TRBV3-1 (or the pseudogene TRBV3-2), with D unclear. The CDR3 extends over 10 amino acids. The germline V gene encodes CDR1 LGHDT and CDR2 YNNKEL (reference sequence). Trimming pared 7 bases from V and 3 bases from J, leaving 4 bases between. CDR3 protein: CASTRYEQYF. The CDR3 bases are TGTGCCAGCACCCGCTACGAGCAGTACTTC.

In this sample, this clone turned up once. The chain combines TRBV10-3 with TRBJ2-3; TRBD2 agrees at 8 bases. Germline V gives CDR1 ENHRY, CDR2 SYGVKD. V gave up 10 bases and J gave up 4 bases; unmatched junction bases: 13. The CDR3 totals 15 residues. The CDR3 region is CATRAGRAVADTQYF. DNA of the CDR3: TGTGCCACCCGAGCCGGGAGGGCCGTAGCAGATACGCAGTATTTT.

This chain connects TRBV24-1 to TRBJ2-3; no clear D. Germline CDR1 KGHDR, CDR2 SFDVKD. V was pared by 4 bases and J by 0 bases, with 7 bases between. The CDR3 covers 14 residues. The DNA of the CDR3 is TGTGCCACCAGTGAACTATCTAGCACAGATACGCAGTATTTT. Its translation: CATSELSSTDTQYF.

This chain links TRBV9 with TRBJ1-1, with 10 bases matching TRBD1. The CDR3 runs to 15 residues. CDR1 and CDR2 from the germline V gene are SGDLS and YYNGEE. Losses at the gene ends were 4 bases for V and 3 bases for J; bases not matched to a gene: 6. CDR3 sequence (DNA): TGTGCCAGCAGCCCGAGACAGGGGGCGGACACTGAAGCTTTCTTT. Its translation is CASSPRQGADTEAFF.

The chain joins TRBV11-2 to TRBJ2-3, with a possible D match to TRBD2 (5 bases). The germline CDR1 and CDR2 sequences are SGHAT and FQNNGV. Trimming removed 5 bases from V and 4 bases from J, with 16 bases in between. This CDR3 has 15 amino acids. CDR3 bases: TGTGCCAGCAGCCTCTCACTAGGGCTTGCAGATACGCAGTATTTT. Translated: CASSLSLGLADTQYF.

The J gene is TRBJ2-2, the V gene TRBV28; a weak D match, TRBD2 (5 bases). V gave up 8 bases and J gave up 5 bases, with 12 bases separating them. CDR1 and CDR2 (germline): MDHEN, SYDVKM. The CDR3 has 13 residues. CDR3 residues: CASLLGSTGELFF. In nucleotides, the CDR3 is TGTGCCAGCTTATTGGGGAGTACCGGGGAGCTGTTTTTT.

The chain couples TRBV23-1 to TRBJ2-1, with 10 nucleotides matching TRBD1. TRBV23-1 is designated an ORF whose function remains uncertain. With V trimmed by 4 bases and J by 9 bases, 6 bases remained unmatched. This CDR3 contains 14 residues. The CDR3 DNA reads TGCGCCAGCAGTCCAGGGACAGGGGTAAGTGAGCAGTTCTTC. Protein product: CASSPGTGVSEQFF.

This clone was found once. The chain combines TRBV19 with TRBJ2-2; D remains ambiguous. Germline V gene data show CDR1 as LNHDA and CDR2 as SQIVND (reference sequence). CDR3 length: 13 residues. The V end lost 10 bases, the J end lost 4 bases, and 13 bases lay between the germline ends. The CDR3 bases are TGTGCCATAAAGACAAAGGCCACCGGGGAGCTGTTTTTT. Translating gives CAIKTKATGELFF. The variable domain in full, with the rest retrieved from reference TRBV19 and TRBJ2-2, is DGGITQSPKYLFRKEGQNVTLSCEQNLNHDAMYWYRQDPGQGLRLIYYSQIVNDFQKGDIAEGYSVSREKKESFPLTVTSAQKNPTAFYLCAIKTKATGELFFGEGSRLTVL.

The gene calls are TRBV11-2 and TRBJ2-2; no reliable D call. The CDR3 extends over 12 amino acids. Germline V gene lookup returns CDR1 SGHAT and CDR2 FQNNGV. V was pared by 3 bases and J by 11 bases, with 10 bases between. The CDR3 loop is CASSFPRSELFF. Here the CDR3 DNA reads TGTGCCAGCAGCTTTCCCAGGTCCGAGCTGTTTTTT.

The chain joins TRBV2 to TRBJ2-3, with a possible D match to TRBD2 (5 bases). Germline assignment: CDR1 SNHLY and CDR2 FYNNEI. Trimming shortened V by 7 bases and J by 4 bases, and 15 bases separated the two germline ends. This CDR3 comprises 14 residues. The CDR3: CASNGGLGSDTQYF. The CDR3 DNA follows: TGTGCCAGCAACGGCGGGTTAGGCTCAGATACGCAGTATTTT.

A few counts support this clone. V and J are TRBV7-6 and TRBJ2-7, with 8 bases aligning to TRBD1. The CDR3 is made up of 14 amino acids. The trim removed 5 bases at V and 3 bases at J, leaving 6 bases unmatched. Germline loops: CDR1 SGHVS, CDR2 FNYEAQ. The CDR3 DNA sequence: TGTGCCAGCAGCCCGGGGACAGGTCTCTACGAGCAGTACTTC. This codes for CASSPGTGLYEQYF. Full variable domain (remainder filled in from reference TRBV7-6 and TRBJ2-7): GAGVSQSPRYKVTKRGQDVALRCDPISGHVSLYWYRQALGQGPEFLTYFNYEAQQDKSGLPNDRFSAERPEGSISTLTIQRTEQRDSAMYRCASSPGTGLYEQYFGPGTRLTVT.

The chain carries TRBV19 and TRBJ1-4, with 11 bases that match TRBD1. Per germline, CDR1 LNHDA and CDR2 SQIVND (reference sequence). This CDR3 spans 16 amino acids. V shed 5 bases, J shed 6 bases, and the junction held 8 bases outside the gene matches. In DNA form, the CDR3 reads TGTGCCAGTAGTCCGAGAGGGACAGGGGGGCATGAAAAACTGTTTTTT. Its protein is CASSPRGTGGHEKLFF. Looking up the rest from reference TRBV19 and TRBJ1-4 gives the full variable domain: DGGITQSPKYLFRKEGQNVTLSCEQNLNHDAMYWYRQDPGQGLRLIYYSQIVNDFQKGDIAEGYSVSREKKESFPLTVTSAQKNPTAFYLCASSPRGTGGHEKLFFGSGTQLSVL.

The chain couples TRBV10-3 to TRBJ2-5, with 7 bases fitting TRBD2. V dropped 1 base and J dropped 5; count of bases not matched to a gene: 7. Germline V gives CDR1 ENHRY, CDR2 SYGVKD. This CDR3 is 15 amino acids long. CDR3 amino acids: CAISEYGGSLETQYF. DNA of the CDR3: TGTGCCATCAGTGAGTATGGCGGGAGCCTCGAGACCCAGTACTTC.

The CDR3 loop reads CASSLNRVSSGANVLTF. The CDR3, as DNA: TGTGCCAGCTCACTAAACAGGGTTAGCTCTGGGGCCAACGTCCTGACTTTC. The genes are TRBV18 and TRBJ2-6; TRBD1 is a possible D gene (6 bases). The germline V gene encodes CDR1 KGHSH and CDR2 LQKENI. Trimming cost V 4 bases and J 0 bases, with 13 bases left between them. The CDR3 loop spans 17 amino acids.

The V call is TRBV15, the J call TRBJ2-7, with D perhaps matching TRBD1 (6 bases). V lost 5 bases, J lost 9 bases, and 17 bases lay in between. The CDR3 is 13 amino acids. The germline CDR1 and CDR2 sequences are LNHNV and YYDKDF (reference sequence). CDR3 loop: CATSPGQSVGQYF. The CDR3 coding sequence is TGTGCCACCAGCCCGGGACAATCGGTCGGGCAGTACTTC.

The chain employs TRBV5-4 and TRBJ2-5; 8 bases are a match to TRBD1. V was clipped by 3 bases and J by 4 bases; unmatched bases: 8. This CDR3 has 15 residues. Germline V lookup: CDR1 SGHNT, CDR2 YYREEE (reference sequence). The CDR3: CASSSGQGTRETQYF. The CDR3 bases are TGTGCCAGCAGCTCCGGACAGGGAACTCGAGAGACCCAGTACTTC.

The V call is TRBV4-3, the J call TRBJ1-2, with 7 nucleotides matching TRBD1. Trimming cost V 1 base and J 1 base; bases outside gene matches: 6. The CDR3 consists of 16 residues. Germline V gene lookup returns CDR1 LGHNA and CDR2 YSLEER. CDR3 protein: CASSQVRAGGNYGYTF. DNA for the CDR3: TGCGCCAGCAGCCAAGTTCGGGCAGGGGGTAACTATGGCTACACCTTC.

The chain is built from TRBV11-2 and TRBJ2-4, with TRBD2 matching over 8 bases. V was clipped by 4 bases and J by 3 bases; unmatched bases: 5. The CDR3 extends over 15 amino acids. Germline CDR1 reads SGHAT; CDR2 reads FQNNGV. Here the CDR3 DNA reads TGTGCCAGCAGCTCCCCCGGGACTAGCAAAAACATTCAGTACTTC. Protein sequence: CASSSPGTSKNIQYF.

CDR3 nucleotide sequence: TGTGCCAGCAGGAAGACTAGCGGGGGGTTCGATGAGCAGTTCTTC. This gives the protein CASRKTSGGFDEQFF. V is TRBV11-2 and J is TRBJ2-1, with TRBD2 matching 13 bases. Germline CDR1 is SGHAT and CDR2 is FQNNGV. The CDR3 sequence is 15 residues long. V trimming: 6 bases; J trimming: 8 bases; junction bases outside the gene matches: 7.

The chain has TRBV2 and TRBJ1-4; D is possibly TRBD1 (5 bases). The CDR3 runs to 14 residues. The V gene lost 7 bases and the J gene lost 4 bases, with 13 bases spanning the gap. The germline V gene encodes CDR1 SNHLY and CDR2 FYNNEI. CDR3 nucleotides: TGTGCCAGCACTGGGGGGGGACTTAATGAAAAACTGTTTTTT. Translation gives CASTGGGLNEKLFF.

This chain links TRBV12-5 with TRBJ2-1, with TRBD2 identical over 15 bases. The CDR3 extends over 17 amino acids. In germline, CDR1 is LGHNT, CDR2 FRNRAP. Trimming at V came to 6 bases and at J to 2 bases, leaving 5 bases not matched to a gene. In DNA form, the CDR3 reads TGTGCTAGTGGCCTCAGGACTAGCGGGAGGGCCTACAATGAGCAGTTCTTC. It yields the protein CASGLRTSGRAYNEQFF.

For the CDR3, the DNA is TGCGCCAGCAGCCAAGAACGCGACACCGCGTACAATGAGCAGTTCTTC. Translated, it gives CASSQERDTAYNEQFF. V and J are TRBV4-1 and TRBJ2-1; D unclear. This CDR3 has 16 amino acids. Germline loops: CDR1 MGHRA, CDR2 YSYEKL. V lost 0 bases and J 4 bases, leaving 13 bases between the germline ends.

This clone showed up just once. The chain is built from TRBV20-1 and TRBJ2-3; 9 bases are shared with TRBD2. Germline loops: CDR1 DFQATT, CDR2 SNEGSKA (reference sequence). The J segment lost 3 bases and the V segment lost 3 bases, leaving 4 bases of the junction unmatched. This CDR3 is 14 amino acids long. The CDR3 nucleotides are TGCAGTGCTAGTAGCGGGAGTATTACAGATACGCAGTATTTT. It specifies CSASSGSITDTQYF.

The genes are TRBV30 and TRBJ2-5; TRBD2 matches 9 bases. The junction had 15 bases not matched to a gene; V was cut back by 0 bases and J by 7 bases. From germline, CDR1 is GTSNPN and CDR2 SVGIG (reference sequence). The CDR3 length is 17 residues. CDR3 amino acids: CAWSVSGGRAKSGTQYF. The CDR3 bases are TGTGCCTGGAGTGTATCGGGCGGGAGGGCCAAATCCGGGACCCAGTACTTC.

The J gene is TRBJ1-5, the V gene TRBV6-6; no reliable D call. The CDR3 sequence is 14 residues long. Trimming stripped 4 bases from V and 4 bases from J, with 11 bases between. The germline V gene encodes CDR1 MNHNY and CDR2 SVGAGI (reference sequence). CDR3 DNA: TGTGCCAGCAGTTTAGAGGTTGGGAATCAGCCCCAGCATTTT. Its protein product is CASSLEVGNQPQHF.